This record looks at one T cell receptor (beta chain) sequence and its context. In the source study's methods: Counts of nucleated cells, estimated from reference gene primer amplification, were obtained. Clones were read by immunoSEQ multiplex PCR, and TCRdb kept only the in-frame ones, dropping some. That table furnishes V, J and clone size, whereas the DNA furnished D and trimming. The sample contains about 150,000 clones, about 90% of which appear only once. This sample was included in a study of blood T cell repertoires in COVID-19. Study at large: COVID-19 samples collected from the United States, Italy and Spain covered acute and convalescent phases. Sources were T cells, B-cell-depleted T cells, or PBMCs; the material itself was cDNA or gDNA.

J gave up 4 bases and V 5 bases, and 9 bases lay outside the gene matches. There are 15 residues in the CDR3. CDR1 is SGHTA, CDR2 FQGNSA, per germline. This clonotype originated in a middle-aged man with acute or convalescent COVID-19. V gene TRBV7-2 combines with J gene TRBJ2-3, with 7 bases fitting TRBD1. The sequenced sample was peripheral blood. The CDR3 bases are TGTGCCAGCAGCCCCCAAGGGGGCCCCCCAGATACGCAGTATTTT. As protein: CASSPQGGPPDTQYF.